One sample yielded the 7 T cell receptor beta chains listed below, sequenced in a study of blood T cell repertoires in COVID-19. Data came from immunoSEQ multiplex PCR; TCRdb stores just in-frame clones and leaves some out. The sample has about 180,000 clones; around 77% are singletons. The sample was peripheral blood. The receptor set was obtained from an older man with active or convalescent COVID-19.

The V call is TRBV2, the J call TRBJ1-5; 7 bases agree with TRBD1. The CDR3 contains 15 residues. The junction had 5 bases not matched to a gene; V was cut back by 6 bases and J by 0 bases. Germline V lookup: CDR1 SNHLY, CDR2 FYNNEI. The CDR3 nucleotides are TGTGCCAGCAGGGAGGGGACAGTTAGCAATCAGCCCCAGCATTTT. The encoded protein is CASREGTVSNQPQHF.

The chain carries TRBV28 and TRBJ2-1, with 9 nucleotides matching TRBD1. The CDR3 covers 15 residues. Germline trimming cut 5 bases from V and 5 bases from J; bases unmatched to any gene: 7. The germline V gene encodes CDR1 MDHEN and CDR2 SYDVKM. The CDR3 spells CASSPRDRADNEQFF. DNA for the CDR3: TGTGCCAGCAGTCCTCGGGACAGGGCGGACAATGAGCAGTTCTTC.

The chain links TRBV19 to TRBJ2-4; 11 bases align to TRBD2. Germline V gene sequence: CDR1 LNHDA, CDR2 SQIVND (reference sequence). The CDR3 is 16 residues long. V dropped 5 bases and J dropped 8; count of bases not matched to a gene: 11. The CDR3 here is CASSPYLAGGLDIQYF. In DNA, the CDR3 is TGTGCCAGTAGTCCCTATTTAGCGGGAGGGTTAGACATTCAGTACTTC.

This rearrangement joins TRBV10-2 to TRBJ2-7; 10 bases line up with TRBD1. Germline V gene sequence: CDR1 WSHSY, CDR2 SAAADI. J lost 6 bases, V lost 3 bases, and 11 bases had no gene match. The CDR3 covers 16 residues. DNA of the CDR3: TGCGCCAGCAGTGACCCGTCCGGGACAGGGGAAGCCGAGCAGTACTTC. The encoded protein is CASSDPSGTGEAEQYF.

The V and J genes are TRBV5-1 and TRBJ1-2; D unclear. CDR3 length equals 13 residues. V lost 0 bases, J lost 7 bases, and 10 bases lay in between. Germline V gene data show CDR1 as SGHRS and CDR2 as YFSETQ. The CDR3 sequence is CASSLDRMSGYTF. The CDR3 nucleotides read TGCGCCAGCAGCTTGGACAGAATGTCTGGCTACACCTTC.

This clone appeared once. The rearrangement joins TRBV10-1 to TRBJ2-5; 12 bases agree with TRBD2. The V and J ends lost 5 bases and 1 base, in that order; junction bases with no gene match: 2. CDR3 length equals 15 residues. Germline CDR1 WNHNN, CDR2 SYGVQD (reference sequence). CDR3 sequence reads: CASSPSGRVQETQYF. For the CDR3, the DNA is TGCGCCAGCAGTCCTAGCGGGAGGGTCCAAGAGACCCAGTACTTC.

The J gene is TRBJ2-7, the V gene TRBV12-5; the D gene is possibly TRBD1 (6 bases). Deletions cut 6 bases from V and 3 bases from J, with 15 bases between. The CDR3 is made up of 14 amino acids. The germline gives CDR1 LGHNT, CDR2 FRNRAP. CDR3 nucleotides: TGTGCTAGTGGATTCGGGACAACCCTCTACGAGCAGTACTTC. As protein: CASGFGTTLYEQYF. Full variable domain (missing parts from reference TRBV12-5 and TRBJ2-7): DARVTQTPRHKVTEMGQEVTMRCQPILGHNTVFWYRQTMMQGLELLAYFRNRAPLDDSGMPKDRFSAEMPDATLATLKIQPSEPRDSAVYFCASGFGTTLYEQYFGPGTRLTVT.